This T cell receptor beta chain originates from a study of high-grade serous ovarian cancer treatment subgroups. Tumor tissue was taken before any definitive surgery or chemotherapy was given. Losses at the gene ends were 7 bases for V and 4 bases for J; bases not matched to a gene: 9. Germline V gene lookup returns CDR1 MRHNA and CDR2 SNTAGT. The CDR3 is 14 residues long. This table comes from immunoSEQ multiplex PCR, and its TCRdb copy is limited to in-frame clones, with some not included. Here the sample spans 30,000 to 40,000 clones, around three quarters being singletons. The sequencing sample was made of tumor tissue. This receptor was taken from a human donor with high-grade serous ovarian cancer. The genes are TRBV6-4 and TRBJ2-7; 8 bases map to TRBD1. CDR3 sequence reads: CASTCGTGKYEQYF. For the CDR3, the DNA is TGTGCCAGCACCTGCGGGACAGGTAAGTACGAGCAGTACTTC.